These T cell receptor beta chains were read from a single sample in a study of T cell responses to AZD1222 COVID-19 vaccine. The data were produced by immunoSEQ multiplex PCR, yet TCRdb's version contains in-frame clones alone and is incomplete. The sample has some 160,000 clones, under 95% seen once. Sequencing was performed on peripheral blood, taken on day 0 of AZD1222 vaccination. These receptors were obtained from an adult in good health. CDR3s include the opening cysteine and the closing phenylalanine or tryptophan. A D gene is named only where the DNA matches it firmly. Size is stated for part of the rows, as once, few or many counts, or as a class when the clone is expanded.

d_gene | j_gene | abundance | v_gene | CDR3nt | CDR3aa
- | TRBJ1-1 | - | TRBV20-1 | TGCAGTGCTAGTCCCCTCGGGACCAACACTGAAGCTTTCTTT | CSASPLGTNTEAFF
- | TRBJ2-4 | - | TRBV2 | TGTGCCAGCAATCGGATTATGGGTTCCAGGGACATTCAGTACTTC | CASNRIMGSRDIQYF
TRBD1 | TRBJ1-2 | - | TRBV25-1 | TGTGCCAGCACGCGGACAGGCCGAAATGGCTACACCTTC | CASTRTGRNGYTF
TRBD2 | TRBJ2-1 | - | TRBV28 | TGTGCCAGCAGTTACAGGACTAGCGGTTCGAATGAGCAGTTCTTC | CASSYRTSGSNEQFF
TRBD1 | TRBJ2-1 | - | TRBV24-1 | TGTGCCACCAGTGATCGAACAGGGGTCTCCTACAATGAGCAGTTCTTC | CATSDRTGVSYNEQFF
- | TRBJ1-4 | - | TRBV18 | TGTGCCAGCTCACCTTCCAGGAGCATTAATGAAAAACTGTTTTTT | CASSPSRSINEKLFF
TRBD1 | TRBJ1-5 | - | TRBV12-5 | TGTGCTAGTGCCAAAACAGGGGCAAATCAGCCCCAGCATTTT | CASAKTGANQPQHF
- | TRBJ1-1 | once | TRBV10-3 | TGTGCCATCAGGGTGAACACTGAAGCTTTCTTT | CAIRVNTEAFF
- | TRBJ2-1 | - | TRBV7-3 | TGTGCCAGCAGCCAGACCGAAATTGGGAATGAGCAGTTCTTC | CASSQTEIGNEQFF
- | TRBJ1-2 | - | TRBV6-5 | TGTGCCAGCAGCCGCGGGGATGGCTACACCTTC | CASSRGDGYTF
TRBD2 | TRBJ2-3 | once | TRBV7-3 | TGTGCCAGCAGCTTAATGGGGGGGACTAGCGGTAGCACAGATACGCAGTATTTT | CASSLMGGTSGSTDTQYF
- | TRBJ1-2 | - | TRBV30 | TGTGCCTGGAGCCCGGCCAGCTATGGCTACACCTTC | CAWSPASYGYTF
- | TRBJ1-1 | - | TRBV30 | TGTGCCTGGAGTGTGGGTCACGGGATGAACACTGAAGCTTTCTTT | CAWSVGHGMNTEAFF
- | TRBJ1-1 | once | TRBV19 | TGTGCCAGTACCCTCCCAGGGTGGTACACTGAAGCTTTCTTT | CASTLPGWYTEAFF
- | TRBJ1-5 | - | TRBV4-1 | TGCGCCAGCAGCCTCGGGGGCGAGGGGAATCAGCCCCAGCATTTT | CASSLGGEGNQPQHF
TRBD1 | TRBJ1-5 | - | TRBV28 | TGTGCCAGCAGTTTAGGGACAGGGACTAATCAGCCCCAGCATTTT | CASSLGTGTNQPQHF
- | TRBJ1-5 | - | TRBV19 | TGTGCCAGTAGAGGACAGTCCACGAGCAATCAGCCCCAGCATTTT | CASRGQSTSNQPQHF
- | TRBJ2-7 | - | TRBV25-1 | TGTGCCAGCGGGTACGGGAGCACCTACGAGCAGTACTTC | CASGYGSTYEQYF
TRBD1 | TRBJ1-1 | - | TRBV7-2 | TGTGCCAGCAGCTCACAGGGACAGCGAAGCACTGAAGCTTTCTTT | CASSSQGQRSTEAFF
- | TRBJ2-7 | - | TRBV10-3 | TGTGCCATCAACCTACTTGGGGACTACGAGCAGTACTTC | CAINLLGDYEQYF
TRBD1 | TRBJ1-1 | - | TRBV4-1 | TGCGCCAGCAGCCAAGGGAAGAAGGGGGCCCCTGAAGCTTTCTTT | CASSQGKKGAPEAFF
- | TRBJ2-6 | once | TRBV6-5 | TGTGCCAGCAGACCTTCTGGGGCCAACGTCCTGACTTTC | CASRPSGANVLTF
- | TRBJ2-2 | - | TRBV6-6 | TGTGCCAGCAGTTACGGGTGGGCCGGGGAGCTGTTTTTT | CASSYGWAGELFF
TRBD2 | TRBJ2-2 | once | TRBV2 | TGTGCCAGCAGTGTTGGCGGGAGTCGCACCGGGGAGCTGTTTTTT | CASSVGGSRTGELFF
- | TRBJ1-1 | - | TRBV29-1 | TGCAGCGTTCGGGCCTCGGGGGGCACTGAAGCTTTCTTT | CSVRASGGTEAFF
- | TRBJ2-3 | - | TRBV20-1 | TGCAGTGGAGAAGAGGCAGATACGCAGTATTTT | CSGEEADTQYF
- | TRBJ1-1 | - | TRBV7-8 | TGTGCCAGCACCCTTGGCAGGTTTGGAGGAAACACTGAAGCTTTCTTT | CASTLGRFGGNTEAFF
- | TRBJ2-3 | - | TRBV5-4 | TGTGCCAGCAGCCTTCCGGGCCCGAGGTCAGATACGCAGTATTTT | CASSLPGPRSDTQYF
TRBD1 | TRBJ2-3 | - | TRBV7-4 | TGTGCCAGCAGCTCGGCCGGGACAGGGGGCACAGATACGCAGTATTTT | CASSSAGTGGTDTQYF
- | TRBJ1-4 | once | TRBV7-9 | TGTGCCAGCAGCTTCCCCTTTACAGGTCATAGTAATGAAAAACTGTTTTTT | CASSFPFTGHSNEKLFF
- | TRBJ2-3 | - | TRBV12-5 | TGTGCTAGTGGTTTGGGAAGAAAACAGGGCTTACAGCGCACAGATACGCAGTATTTT | CASGLGRKQGLQRTDTQYF
- | TRBJ2-1 | - | TRBV11-2 | TGTGCCAGCAGCCATGAGCAGTTCTTC | CASSHEQFF
- | TRBJ2-7 | - | TRBV2 | TGTGCCAGCAGTCCTAGGCGTGGGACAAATACCTACGAGCAGTACTTC | CASSPRRGTNTYEQYF
- | TRBJ1-6 | - | TRBV6-5 | TGTGCCAGCAGCCCAGGGGATGGAAATTCACCCCTCCACTTT | CASSPGDGNSPLHF
TRBD2 | TRBJ2-3 | - | TRBV10-3 | TGTGCCATCAGTGAGTCGGGGGGGGATGGTACGCAGTATTTT | CAISESGGDGTQYF
- | TRBJ1-5 | - | TRBV6-6 | TGTGCCAGCAGTCGACGGGGAGCCGCTAGCAATCAGCCCCAGCATTTT | CASSRRGAASNQPQHF
- | TRBJ1-6 | - | TRBV20-1 | TGCAGTGCCAGTGGTGCGGACAATTCACCCCTCCACTTT | CSASGADNSPLHF
TRBD1 | TRBJ1-3 | - | TRBV5-4 | TGTGCCAGCAGCCTGACAGGGGTCGACTCTGGAAACACCATATATTTT | CASSLTGVDSGNTIYF
TRBD2 | TRBJ2-1 | - | TRBV7-6 | TGTGCCAGCAGCTCTAGGACTAGCGGGAGCTCCTACAATGAGCAGTTCTTC | CASSSRTSGSSYNEQFF
TRBD2 | TRBJ2-7 | - | TRBV5-4 | TGTGCCAGCAGCTTGGATAGCGGGAGCTCCTACGAGCAGTACTTC | CASSLDSGSSYEQYF
- | TRBJ1-3 | - | TRBV6-1 | TGTGCCAGCAGTGATCCATCAGGACAACGCTCTGGAAACACCATATATTTT | CASSDPSGQRSGNTIYF
- | TRBJ2-5 | - | TRBV7-2 | TGTGCCAGCAGCTTAGCGATAAAGGATGGGGAGACCCAGTACTTC | CASSLAIKDGETQYF
TRBD1 | TRBJ2-7 | - | TRBV2 | TGTGCCAGCAAGGACAGGGCCTACGAGCAGTACTTC | CASKDRAYEQYF
- | TRBJ1-2 | - | TRBV5-1 | TGCGCCAGCAGCTCCGGGGAAGGGGCCTATGGCTACACCTTC | CASSSGEGAYGYTF
- | TRBJ2-2 | - | TRBV28 | TGTGCCAGCAAGGACGGCACCGGGGAGCTGTTTTTT | CASKDGTGELFF
TRBD2 | TRBJ2-2 | few | TRBV5-4 | TGTGCCAGCAGCCCAGGACTAGCGGGTCCAAACACCGGGGAGCTGTTTTTT | CASSPGLAGPNTGELFF
- | TRBJ2-1 | - | TRBV7-3 | TGTGCCAGCAGCTTAAGTCCATACAATGAGCAGTTCTTC | CASSLSPYNEQFF
- | TRBJ2-5 | - | TRBV5-4 | TGTGCCAGCAGCTTGCGTGGCCTGTCTGAGACCCAGTACTTC | CASSLRGLSETQYF
- | TRBJ2-7 | - | TRBV20-1 | TGCAGTGCTACCGCATTCGACGAGCAGTACTTC | CSATAFDEQYF
TRBD2 | TRBJ2-1 | - | TRBV10-3 | TGTGCCATCAGCAGACTAGCGGGAGACGATGAGCAGTTCTTC | CAISRLAGDDEQFF
TRBD1 | TRBJ1-2 | - | TRBV24-1 | TGTGCCGCCCGGGACAGGGGGGACTATGGCTACACCTTC | CAARDRGDYGYTF
- | TRBJ1-4 | - | TRBV28 | TGTGCCAGCAGTCAGTTCCGACGGCGACGCAATGAAAAACTGTTTTTT | CASSQFRRRRNEKLFF
- | TRBJ2-7 | - | TRBV28 | TGTGCCAGCAGCCCACCCGGGACCCGGGTGAGACACGAGCAGTACTTC | CASSPPGTRVRHEQYF
TRBD1 | TRBJ1-2 | - | TRBV28 | TGTGCCAGCCGAAGGACAGGGGAAGGGATCTATGGCTACACCTTC | CASRRTGEGIYGYTF
- | TRBJ2-7 | - | TRBV28 | TGTGCCAGCAGTGGCGGGACCCCCTTAAAGCAGTACTTC | CASSGGTPLKQYF
- | TRBJ2-1 | - | TRBV5-6 | TGTGCCAGCAGCTTAGTGGCCGGAGTGAAGGAGCAGTTCTTC | CASSLVAGVKEQFF
TRBD2 | TRBJ2-3 | - | TRBV5-1 | TGCGCCAGCAGCCCTACGGGGGGGCAAGTTGGTACAGATACGCAGTATTTT | CASSPTGGQVGTDTQYF
- | TRBJ2-1 | - | TRBV18 | TGTGCCAGCTCACCGGCGGGGCAGTTCCTCAATGAGCAGTTCTTC | CASSPAGQFLNEQFF
- | TRBJ1-1 | - | TRBV30 | TGTGCCTGGAGTGCCAGGACATTTGGGACTGAAGCTTTCTTT | CAWSARTFGTEAFF